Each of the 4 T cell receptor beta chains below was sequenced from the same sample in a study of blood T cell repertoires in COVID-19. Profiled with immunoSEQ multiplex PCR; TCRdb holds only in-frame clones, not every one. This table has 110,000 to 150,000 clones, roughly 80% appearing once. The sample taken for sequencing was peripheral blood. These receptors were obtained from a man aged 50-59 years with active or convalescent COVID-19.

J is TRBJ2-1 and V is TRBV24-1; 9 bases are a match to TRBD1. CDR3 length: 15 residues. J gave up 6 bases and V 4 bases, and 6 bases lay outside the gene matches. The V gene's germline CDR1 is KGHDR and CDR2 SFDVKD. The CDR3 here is CATSDRDRVLNEQFF. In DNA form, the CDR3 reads TGTGCCACCAGTGACCGGGACAGGGTCCTCAATGAGCAGTTCTTC.

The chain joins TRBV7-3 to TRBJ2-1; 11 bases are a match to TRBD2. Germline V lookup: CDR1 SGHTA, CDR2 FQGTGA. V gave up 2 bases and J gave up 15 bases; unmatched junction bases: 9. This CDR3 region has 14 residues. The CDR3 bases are TGTGCCAGCAGCTTAGGGAGTAGCGGGAGGGCCCCGTTCTTC. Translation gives CASSLGSSGRAPFF.

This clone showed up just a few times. The CDR3 protein is CATSRGGTLSYNEQFF. The CDR3 nucleotides read TGTGCCACCAGCAGAGGGGGGACATTATCCTACAATGAGCAGTTCTTC. This chain joins TRBV15 and TRBJ2-1, with TRBD1 as a possible D gene (6 bases). Trimming took 1 base from V and 1 from J, leaving 11 bases between them. The CDR3 contains 16 residues. The germline CDR1 and CDR2 sequences are LNHNV and YYDKDF (reference sequence).

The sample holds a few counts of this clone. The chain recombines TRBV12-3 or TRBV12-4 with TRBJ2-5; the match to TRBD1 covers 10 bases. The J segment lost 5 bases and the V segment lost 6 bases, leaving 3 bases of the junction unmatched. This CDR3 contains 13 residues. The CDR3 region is CASSWGQGETQYF. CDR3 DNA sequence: TGTGCCAGCAGCTGGGGACAGGGGGAGACCCAGTACTTC.